This TCR beta chain was found in a study of blood T cell repertoires in COVID-19. Profiled with immunoSEQ multiplex PCR; TCRdb holds only in-frame clones, not every one. The top ten clones hold around 20% of a sample with roughly 200,000 clones, 85% of them seen once. CDR1 is ENHRY, CDR2 SYGVKD, per germline. Trimming removed 0 bases from V and 3 bases from J, with 9 bases in between. The CDR3 is 15 amino acids. The receptor was derived from a middle-aged man who had recovered from COVID-19. Specimen: PBMCs or T cells enriched from blood (not recorded which). The gene calls are TRBV10-3 and TRBJ1-5, with a tentative D call TRBD1 (6 bases). The CDR3, as DNA: TGTGCCATCAGTGAGTCGGACAGTTCCAATCAGCCCCAGCATTTT. This gives the protein CAISESDSSNQPQHF.